Below are 26 T cell receptor beta chains sequenced from a single sample in a study of cytomegalovirus exposure and HLA in healthy donors listed by TCRdb under 2017. Preparation of the library involved the immunoSEQ multiplex PCR assay. For the multiplex PCR, a mixture combining 60 forward primers for TCR Vbeta segments and 13 reverse primers for TCR Jbeta segments was used. The immuneACCESS repertoire file appears here via TCRdb, limited to in-frame rearrangements. These files lack a portion of the clones; in checked studies, under half of the deficit traces to unresolved V genes, and the cause of the others is not known. For this sample the table gives 75,000 to 95,000 clones, of which 70% to 90% were detected only once. Around 2.3% of the sample belongs to the ten largest clones. The specimen was PBMCs. Receptor source: a man between 18 and 35 years old in good health and CMV-seronegative.

The chain carries TRBV5-1 and TRBJ2-7, with TRBD1 as a possible D gene (5 bases). CDR3 length: 12 amino acids. Per germline, CDR1 SGHRS and CDR2 YFSETQ. V lost 1 base, J lost 5 bases, and 7 bases lay in between. CDR3: CASSLWGDEQYF. CDR3 DNA sequence: TGCGCCAGCAGCTTGTGGGGCGACGAGCAGTACTTC.

This chain connects TRBV19 to TRBJ2-3, with 9 bases aligning to TRBD2. The germline V gene has CDR1 LNHDA and CDR2 SQIVND (reference sequence). With V trimmed by 3 bases and J by 3 bases, 10 bases remained unmatched. This CDR3 has 17 amino acids. CDR3 DNA sequence: TGTGCCAGTAGTATGGATCATAGCGGGAGTTTAACAGATACGCAGTATTTT. Protein: CASSMDHSGSLTDTQYF.

This chain links TRBV19 with TRBJ1-2, with 9 bases matching TRBD1. Losses at the gene ends were 5 bases for V and 0 bases for J; bases not matched to a gene: 13. The CDR3 totals 18 residues. Germline loops: CDR1 LNHDA, CDR2 SQIVND (reference sequence). CDR3 loop: CASSGPRTGADSNYGYTF. The CDR3 DNA is TGTGCCAGTAGTGGACCGAGGACAGGGGCCGATTCTAACTATGGCTACACCTTC.

The chain carries TRBV29-1 and TRBJ1-1; D not resolved. Per the germline V gene, CDR1 is SQVTM and CDR2 is ANQGSEA. The V end was cut by 4 bases, the J end by 2 bases, with 14 bases between. This CDR3 spans 14 amino acids. The CDR3 bases are TGCAGCGTTGGTAGACTGCTCGGCAACACTGAAGCTTTCTTT. Translation: CSVGRLLGNTEAFF.

As DNA, the CDR3 is TGTGCCACCAGCAGGGACAGGGAAGTAACTGAAGCTTTCTTT. Translation gives CATSRDREVTEAFF. This sequence joins TRBV15 and TRBJ1-1; 8 bases fit TRBD1. Trimming cost V 3 bases and J 5 bases; bases outside gene matches: 5. This CDR3 has 14 residues. Germline V CDR1 and CDR2: LNHNV, YYDKDF (reference sequence).

Comments on this clone: The sample has other DNA sequences that encode this CDR3 too. The rearrangement uses TRBV28 and TRBJ1-5; D ambiguous. Germline CDR1 MDHEN, CDR2 SYDVKM. Trimming shortened V by 2 bases and J by 1 base, and 6 bases separated the two germline ends. The CDR3 spans 14 residues. CDR3 protein: CASSLSGSNQPQHF. CDR3 in DNA: TGTGCCAGCAGTTTAAGCGGGAGCAATCAGCCCCAGCATTTT.

The gene calls are TRBV23-1 and TRBJ2-5; the D gene is possibly TRBD1 (6 bases). The J call is uncertain, as TRBJ2-7 better fits the DNA end. TRBV23-1 is noted as an ORF with a role that remains uncertain. The CDR3 is 16 residues long. CDR3 amino acids: CASSQGKGQPSYEQYF. As DNA, the CDR3 is TGCGCCAGCAGCCAAGGAAAAGGACAGCCCTCCTACGAGCAGTACTTC.

The chain couples TRBV5-6 to TRBJ1-3; D remains unclear. CDR1 and CDR2 (germline): SGHDT, YYEEEE. V dropped 0 bases and J dropped 0 bases, with 10 bases sitting between them. This CDR3 comprises 16 residues. CDR3 bases: TGTGCCAGCAGCTTGGCCTGGAGGCGCTCTGGAAACACCATATATTTT. The encoded protein is CASSLAWRRSGNTIYF.

The J gene is TRBJ2-3, the V gene TRBV29-1, with 11 bases identical to TRBD2. Looked up from germline, CDR1 is SQVTM and CDR2 is ANQGSEA. The CDR3 is 14 residues long. The ends lost 7 bases at V and 1 base at J; junction bases unmatched: 4. The CDR3: CSAPLAGGTDTQYF. DNA of the CDR3: TGCAGCGCCCCACTAGCGGGAGGCACAGATACGCAGTATTTT.

This clone was counted between two and nine times. The J gene is TRBJ2-7, the V gene TRBV6-5, with D possibly being TRBD1 (5 bases). The CDR3 has 13 amino acids. Germline V gene data show CDR1 as MNHEY and CDR2 as SVGAGI. V was clipped by 6 bases and J by 3 bases, with 12 bases between them. The CDR3 DNA sequence: TGTGCCAGCAGCGACAGCCACAACTACGAGCAGTACTTC. Its translation is CASSDSHNYEQYF.

V is TRBV7-9 and J is TRBJ2-7; 9 positions match TRBD2. V shed 0 bases, J shed 3 bases, and the junction held 3 bases outside the gene matches. The CDR3 length is 15 residues. The germline CDR1 and CDR2 sequences are SEHNR and FQNEAQ (reference sequence). CDR3 DNA sequence: TGTGCCAGCAGCTTAGCGGAGACTAGCGGCTACGAGCAGTACTTC. This encodes CASSLAETSGYEQYF.

The V and J genes are TRBV11-3 and TRBJ2-5; 7 bases map to TRBD1. V shed 5 bases, J shed 5 bases, and the junction held 2 bases outside the gene matches. The germline V gene encodes CDR1 SGHNT and CDR2 YENEEA. The CDR3 length is 12 residues. The CDR3 reads CASSADRETQYF. As DNA, the CDR3 is TGTGCCAGCAGCGCGGACAGGGAGACCCAGTACTTC.

V and J are TRBV5-1 and TRBJ2-5; 9 bases are a match to TRBD1. Germline CDR1 and CDR2: SGHRS and YFSETQ. The CDR3 extends over 16 amino acids. V was pared by 0 bases and J by 2 bases, with 5 bases of the junction left unmatched. Written as DNA, the CDR3 is TGCGCCAGCAGCTTGGGGGGACAGGGCCAACAAGAGACCCAGTACTTC. As protein: CASSLGGQGQQETQYF.

This clone was observed once. The chain carries TRBV11-2 and TRBJ1-3; D might be TRBD1 (6 bases). V lost 4 bases and J lost 0, with 10 bases in between. CDR1 and CDR2 from the germline V gene are SGHAT and FQNNGV. The CDR3 sequence is 15 residues long. For the CDR3, the DNA is TGTGCCAGCAGCTCCCACAGGGACTCTGGAAACACCATATATTTT. Residues: CASSSHRDSGNTIYF.

This chain joins TRBV29-1 and TRBJ2-7; TRBD2 agrees at 8 bases. The junction had 8 bases not matched to a gene; V was cut back by 6 bases and J by 1 base. The CDR3 extends over 14 amino acids. Germline V gives CDR1 SQVTM, CDR2 ANQGSEA. The CDR3 sequence: CSVSRGGNSYEQYF. CDR3 bases: TGCAGCGTCAGCCGCGGGGGGAATTCCTACGAGCAGTACTTC.

The chain combines TRBV6-5 with TRBJ2-7; possibly TRBD1 for D (5 bases). The CDR3 consists of 13 residues. V shed 10 bases and J shed 3 bases, with 16 bases lying between them. From germline, CDR1 is MNHEY and CDR2 SVGAGI. CDR3 sequence: CAISPFQGYEQYF. CDR3 DNA sequence: TGTGCCATCTCACCTTTCCAGGGCTACGAGCAGTACTTC.

The rearrangement uses TRBV5-4 and TRBJ2-7, with TRBD1 identical over 11 bases. Losses at the gene ends were 0 bases for V and 0 bases for J; bases not matched to a gene: 2. Germline lookup yields CDR1 SGHNT and CDR2 YYREEE (reference sequence). CDR3 length: 16 residues. The CDR3 bases are TGTGCCAGCAGCTTGGGGGACAGGGGGTTCTCCTACGAGCAGTACTTC. Its protein product is CASSLGDRGFSYEQYF.

The rearrangement joins TRBV19 to TRBJ1-1; D unclear. This CDR3 is built from 15 residues. V lost 2 bases and J lost 8, with 18 bases in between. Germline lookup yields CDR1 LNHDA and CDR2 SQIVND (reference sequence). This chain's CDR3 is CASSILSPRASEAFF. As DNA, the CDR3 is TGTGCCAGTAGTATACTTTCTCCGAGGGCATCAGAAGCTTTCTTT.

The chain recombines TRBV4-2 with TRBJ2-6; 12 bases map to TRBD2. Losses at the gene ends were 1 base for V and 0 bases for J; bases not matched to a gene: 10. The CDR3 runs 21 residues. CDR1 LGHNA and CDR2 YNFKEQ come from the germline V gene. Here the CDR3 reads CASSQGQLAGGPDSGANVLTF. CDR3 in DNA: TGTGCCAGCAGCCAAGGGCAACTAGCGGGAGGCCCGGACTCTGGGGCCAACGTCCTGACTTTC.

The gene calls are TRBV28 and TRBJ1-1; no definite D call. The CDR3 has 11 amino acids. CDR1 and CDR2 (germline): MDHEN, SYDVKM. CDR3 in DNA: TGTTCGACCCGGGGGAACACTGAAGCTTTCTTT. Amino acids: CSTRGNTEAFF.

This chain links TRBV29-1 with TRBJ2-3, with 9 bases that match TRBD2. With V trimmed by 4 bases and J by 1 base, 0 bases remained unmatched. This CDR3 comprises 13 residues. Germline V lookup: CDR1 SQVTM, CDR2 ANQGSEA. The CDR3 spells CSVGGRGTDTQYF. The CDR3 coding sequence is TGCAGCGTTGGCGGGAGGGGCACAGATACGCAGTATTTT.

This clone has only one observation. This chain links TRBV30 with TRBJ2-1; 9 bases are shared with TRBD2. CDR3 length: 14 amino acids. Losses at the gene ends were 5 bases for V and 0 bases for J; bases not matched to a gene: 2. Germline V gives CDR1 GTSNPN, CDR2 SVGIG (reference sequence). CDR3 amino acids: CAWYSGSSYNEQFF. Written as DNA, the CDR3 is TGTGCCTGGTATAGCGGGAGCTCCTACAATGAGCAGTTCTTC. The entire variable domain, with the rest obtained from reference TRBV30 and TRBJ2-1, is as follows: SQTIHQWPATLVQPVGSPLSLECTVEGTSNPNLYWYRQAAGRGLQLLFYSVGIGQISSEVPQNLSASRPQDRQFILSSKKLLLSDSGFYLCAWYSGSSYNEQFFGPGTRLTVL.

The chain is built from TRBV13 and TRBJ2-1, with 14 bases aligning to TRBD2. V shed 5 bases, J shed 9 bases, and the junction held 18 bases outside the gene matches. Germline V gene data show CDR1 as PRHDT and CDR2 as FYEKMQ (reference sequence). CDR3 size: 19 residues. The CDR3 is CASSATGLAGVPRGFEQFF. In nucleotides, the CDR3 is TGTGCCAGCAGCGCCACGGGACTAGCGGGAGTCCCCCGAGGTTTTGAGCAGTTCTTC.

V gene TRBV6-5 combines with J gene TRBJ1-1; D unclear. CDR1 MNHEY and CDR2 SVGAGI come from the germline V gene. V lost 2 bases and J lost 4, with 14 bases in between. The CDR3 extends over 15 amino acids. Here the CDR3 reads CASSYTPGAATEAFF. The DNA for the CDR3 is TGTGCCAGCAGTTACACCCCGGGTGCGGCCACTGAAGCTTTCTTT.

V and J are TRBV5-5 and TRBJ1-2, with a possible D match to TRBD1 (5 bases). V lost 0 bases and J lost 2, with 5 bases in between. From germline, CDR1 is SGHKS and CDR2 YYEKEE (reference sequence). The CDR3 spans 13 residues. The CDR3 spells CASSLAGNYGYTF. CDR3 bases: TGTGCCAGCAGCTTGGCAGGGAACTATGGCTACACCTTC.

This rearrangement joins TRBV9 to TRBJ2-1; a weak D match, TRBD1 (6 bases). The CDR3 length is 14 residues. Looked up from germline, CDR1 is SGDLS and CDR2 is YYNGEE. V was cut by 0 bases and J by 7 bases, with 11 bases left in between. The CDR3 DNA is TGTGCCAGCAGCGTAGGAAAGGGGGTAAATGAGCAGTTCTTC. It translates to CASSVGKGVNEQFF.